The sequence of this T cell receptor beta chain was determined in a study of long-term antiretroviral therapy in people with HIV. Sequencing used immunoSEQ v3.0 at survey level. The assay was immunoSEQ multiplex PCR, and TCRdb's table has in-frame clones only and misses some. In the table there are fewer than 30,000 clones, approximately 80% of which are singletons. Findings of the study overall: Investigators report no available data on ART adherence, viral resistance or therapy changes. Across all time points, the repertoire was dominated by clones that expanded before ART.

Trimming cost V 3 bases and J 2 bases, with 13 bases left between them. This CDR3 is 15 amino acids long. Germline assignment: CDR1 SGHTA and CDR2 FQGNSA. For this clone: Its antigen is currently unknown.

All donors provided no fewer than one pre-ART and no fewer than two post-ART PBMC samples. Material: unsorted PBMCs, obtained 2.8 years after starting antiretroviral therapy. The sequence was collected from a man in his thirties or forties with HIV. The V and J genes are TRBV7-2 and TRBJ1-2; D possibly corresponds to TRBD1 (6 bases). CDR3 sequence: CASSFGFTGNYGYTF. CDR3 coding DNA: TGTGCCAGCAGCTTTGGCTTTACAGGGAACTATGGCTACACCTTC.